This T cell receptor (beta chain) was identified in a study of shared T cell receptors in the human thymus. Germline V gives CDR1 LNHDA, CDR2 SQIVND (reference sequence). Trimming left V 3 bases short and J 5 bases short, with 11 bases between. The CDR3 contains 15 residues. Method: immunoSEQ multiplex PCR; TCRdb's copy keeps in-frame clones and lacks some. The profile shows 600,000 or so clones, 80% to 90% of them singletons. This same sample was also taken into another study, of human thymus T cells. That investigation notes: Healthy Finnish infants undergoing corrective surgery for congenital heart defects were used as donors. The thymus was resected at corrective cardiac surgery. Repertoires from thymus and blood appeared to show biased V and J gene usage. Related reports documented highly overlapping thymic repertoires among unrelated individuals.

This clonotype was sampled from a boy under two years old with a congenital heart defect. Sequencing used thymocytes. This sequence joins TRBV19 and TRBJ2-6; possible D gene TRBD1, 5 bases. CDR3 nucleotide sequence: TGTGCCAGTAGTATTGGGGCAGGGAGGGCCAACGTCCTGACTTTC. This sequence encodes CASSIGAGRANVLTF. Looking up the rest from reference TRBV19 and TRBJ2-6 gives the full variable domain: DGGITQSPKYLFRKEGQNVTLSCEQNLNHDAMYWYRQDPGQGLRLIYYSQIVNDFQKGDIAEGYSVSREKKESFPLTVTSAQKNPTAFYLCASSIGAGRANVLTFGAGSRLTVL.